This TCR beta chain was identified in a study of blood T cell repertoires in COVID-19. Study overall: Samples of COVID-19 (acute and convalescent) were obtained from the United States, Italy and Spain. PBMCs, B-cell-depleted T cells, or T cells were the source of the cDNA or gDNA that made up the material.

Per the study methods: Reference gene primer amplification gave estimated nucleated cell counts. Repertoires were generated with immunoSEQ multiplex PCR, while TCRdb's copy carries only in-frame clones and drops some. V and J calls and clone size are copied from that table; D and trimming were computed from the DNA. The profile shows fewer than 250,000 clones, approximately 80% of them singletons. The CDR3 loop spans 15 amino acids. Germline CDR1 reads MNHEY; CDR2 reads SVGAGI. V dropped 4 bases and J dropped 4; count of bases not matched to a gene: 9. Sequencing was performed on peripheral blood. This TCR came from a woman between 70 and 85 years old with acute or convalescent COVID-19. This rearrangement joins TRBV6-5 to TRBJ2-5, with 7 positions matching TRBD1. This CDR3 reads CASSSAGTEVETQYF. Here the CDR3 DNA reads TGTGCCAGCAGTTCAGCCGGGACAGAGGTAGAGACCCAGTACTTC.